This T cell receptor beta chain is from a study of control samples from healthy donors and cancer patients. Germline CDR1 reads MNHEY; CDR2 reads SVGEGT. The CDR3 length is 15 residues. The V gene lost 6 bases and the J gene lost 4 bases, with 13 bases spanning the gap. This table comes from immunoSEQ multiplex PCR, and its TCRdb copy is limited to in-frame clones, with some not included. The sample lists just over 150,000 clones, approximately 90% occurring once. The sample taken for sequencing was blood. This TCR was recovered from a man aged 25 to 40 in good health. J is TRBJ2-6 and V is TRBV6-2 or TRBV6-3; D remains unclear. CDR3 protein: CASSLLVTGANVLTF. In nucleotides, the CDR3 is TGTGCCAGCAGCCTCTTGGTAACCGGGGCCAACGTCCTGACTTTC.